This is a list of T cell receptor beta chains from one sample in a study of blood T cells in healthy people across ages. TCRdb independently ran MiXCR on the 5' RACE reads; one entry per CDR3 protein. The repertoire includes roughly 830,000 distinct CDR3 sequences, around 62% of them detected once, and about 27% sits in the top ten. Material for sequencing was blood. These receptors all stem from a man aged 25-45 years in good health. Each CDR3 is given without its conserved first and last residue. Fields, in order: J gene, CDR3 length, V gene, clone size, CDR3 protein. Only part of the rows carry a size: once, few, many, or a class if the clone is expanded.

J: TRBJ1-5; length: 12; V: TRBV27; size: .; CDR3: ASSLDRGNQPQH
J: TRBJ2-3; length: 14; V: TRBV12-3/TRBV12-4; size: .; CDR3: ASSLEHGRGGDTQY
J: TRBJ2-5; length: 10; V: TRBV11-2; size: .; CDR3: ASSLMQETRY
J: TRBJ2-1; length: 14; V: TRBV4-3; size: .; CDR3: ASSPLAGGRSSGQF
J: TRBJ2-1; length: 13; V: TRBV6-1; size: few; CDR3: ASSPTGDLYNEQF
J: .; length: 13; V: TRBV6-1; size: .; CDR3: ASTSGQGYGETQY
J: .; length: 14; V: TRBV18; size: .; CDR3: ASSPPGLAGGYEQY
J: TRBJ2-5; length: 15; V: TRBV15; size: .; CDR3: ATSTFDGQWYQETQY
J: TRBJ1-4; length: 12; V: TRBV6-1; size: .; CDR3: ATGGGLANEELF
J: TRBJ1-2; length: 12; V: TRBV20-1; size: .; CDR3: SAREAEGYYGYT
J: TRBJ2-7; length: 11; V: TRBV7-2; size: .; CDR3: ASSVVEFYEQY
J: TRBJ1-2; length: 10; V: TRBV2; size: .; CDR3: ASWTGFDGYT
J: TRBJ2-1; length: 14; V: TRBV4-3; size: many; CDR3: ASSQGSGGNYNEQF
J: TRBJ1-2; length: 9; V: TRBV29-1; size: .; CDR3: SVVGPYGYT
J: TRBJ2-1; length: 12; V: TRBV29-1; size: many; CDR3: SVDRRGSGNEQF
J: TRBJ1-2; length: 13; V: TRBV7-8; size: .; CDR3: ASSLARAFHYGYT
J: TRBJ2-7; length: 14; V: TRBV28; size: once; CDR3: ASSLPTVTANYEQY
J: TRBJ2-3; length: 11; V: TRBV2; size: .; CDR3: ASSEAPGGAQY
J: .; length: 11; V: TRBV18; size: .; CDR3: ASSPTRQETQY
J: TRBJ2-4; length: 15; V: TRBV5-1; size: .; CDR3: ASSLVFRQKGQNIQY
J: TRBJ2-2; length: 13; V: TRBV14; size: many; CDR3: ASSQARVGYGELF
J: TRBJ1-1; length: 13; V: TRBV2; size: .; CDR3: ASSEDVGPNTEAF
J: TRBJ2-3; length: 12; V: TRBV5-1; size: .; CDR3: ASSTGPTTDTQY
J: TRBJ2-1; length: 11; V: TRBV29-1; size: .; CDR3: SVERGPDDEQF
J: TRBJ2-2; length: 13; V: TRBV6-2/TRBV6-3; size: few; CDR3: ASSPRRRYTGELF
J: TRBJ2-7; length: 12; V: TRBV20-1; size: .; CDR3: SASRGQGPYEQY
J: .; length: 11; V: TRBV20-1; size: .; CDR3: SVTPGLTYEQY
J: TRBJ2-3; length: 12; V: TRBV20-1; size: many; CDR3: SARGAVGTDTQY
J: TRBJ2-1; length: 11; V: TRBV6-2/TRBV6-3; size: .; CDR3: ASSLNTYNEQF
J: .; length: 13; V: TRBV10-3; size: .; CDR3: AIRIGTGRSYEQY
J: TRBJ1-5; length: 11; V: TRBV12-3/TRBV12-4; size: few; CDR3: ASRTDRRQTQH